The present T cell receptor (beta chain) was sequenced within a study of T-cell reconstitution after alpha-beta-depleted transplantation in children. Findings and limits, study-wide: There were some patients whose high TCRbeta diversity at day 60 came from surviving recipient T cells and thymic progenitors. Alpha-beta T cells about two months after transplant reportedly derived from several hundred expanded graft clones. Newly produced T cells mostly accounted for T-cell counts and diversity one year post-transplant.

Unique molecular identifiers featured in how the TCRbeta library was prepared. TCRdb passed the PCR reads through MiXCR, listing each CDR3 protein once. The top ten clones hold around 2.2% of a sample with 500,000 to 750,000 distinct CDR3 sequences, over 10% of them seen once. This clonotype appeared a few times. The antigen is undetermined. CDR1 is SQVTM and CDR2 is ANQGSEA in the germline V gene. This CDR3 spans 14 amino acids. V dropped 7 bases and J dropped 6; count of bases not matched to a gene: 9. The sequence came from a male patient younger than 18 who had a stem cell transplant for acute myeloid leukemia, so the T cells may come from the graft donor. The chain carries TRBV29-1 and TRBJ2-1, with 10 positions matching TRBD2. The specimen comprised PBMCs, mostly from graft donor cells, sampled 360 days after TCRalphabeta/CD19-depleted stem cell transplant. The CDR3 bases are TGCAGCGAAGCCCTAGCGGGAGTTGCCAATGAGCAGTTCTTC. Translation: CSEALAGVANEQFF.